A selection of T cell receptor beta chains follows, all from one sample in a study of CD8+ T cells in alopecia areata. TCRdb's copy holds only in-frame clones and misses some; the assay was immunoSEQ multiplex PCR. The sample gives roughly 180,000 clones, roughly 53% of which show up once; about a tenth is in the top ten. Sequenced material: CD8+ T cells sorted from blood, taken at week 24, from a patient treated with tofacitinib. The receptors were gathered from a human donor with alopecia areata. Both conserved end residues are part of each CDR3. D genes are given only for firm matches. Rows give clone size only sometimes, using once, few, many, or a class for an expanded clone.

V	size	J	D	CDR3	DNA
TRBV19	few	TRBJ2-7	-	CASSWRGTDYEQYF	TGTGCCAGTAGTTGGCGCGGGACTGATTACGAGCAGTACTTC
TRBV4-3	-	TRBJ2-3	TRBD1	CASSQYRDRFFTDTQYF	TGCGCCAGCAGCCAATACCGGGACAGGTTTTTTACAGATACGCAGTATTTT
TRBV6-5	-	TRBJ2-7	-	CASGPAYEQYF	TGTGCCAGCGGCCCTGCCTACGAGCAGTACTTC
TRBV9	-	TRBJ2-3	-	CASSPPGTEVADTQYF	TGTGCCAGCAGCCCCCCGGGGACCGAAGTAGCAGATACGCAGTATTTT
TRBV29-1	-	TRBJ2-7	-	CSVELSGEGFAYEQYF	TGCAGCGTTGAATTGTCAGGGGAGGGGTTTGCCTACGAGCAGTACTTC
TRBV9	-	TRBJ1-4	TRBD1	CASSMMDRGREKLFF	TGTGCCAGCAGCATGATGGACAGGGGCAGGGAAAAACTGTTTTTT
TRBV6-6	-	TRBJ2-7	TRBD2	CASSYFIAGSYEQYF	TGTGCCAGCAGTTACTTTATAGCGGGGTCCTACGAGCAGTACTTC
TRBV10-3	few	TRBJ2-1	TRBD2	CAIREGGGASGEQFF	TGTGCCATCAGGGAAGGCGGGGGGGCCTCCGGAGAGCAGTTCTTC
TRBV4-3	-	TRBJ2-7	-	CASSQDNRVEHEQYF	TGCGCCAGCAGCCAAGATAACAGGGTGGAACACGAGCAGTACTTC
TRBV19	few	TRBJ2-1	TRBD1	CASSGTGTGQDEQFF	TGTGCCAGTAGTGGGACCGGGACAGGGCAAGATGAGCAGTTCTTC
TRBV5-1	-	TRBJ2-7	-	CASSSGSGVYEQYF	TGCGCCAGCAGCTCCGGGTCAGGGGTCTACGAGCAGTACTTC
TRBV2	-	TRBJ1-6	-	CASSEESSYNSPLHF	TGTGCCAGCAGTGAAGAGAGCTCCTATAATTCACCCCTCCACTTT
TRBV27	many	TRBJ1-1	-	CASIGGTEAFF	TGTGCCAGCATTGGGGGGACTGAAGCTTTCTTT
TRBV30	-	TRBJ1-4	-	CAWSVGEKLFF	TGTGCCTGGAGTGTAGGTGAAAAACTGTTTTTT
TRBV7-2	-	TRBJ1-1	-	CASSLVRQRGTEAFF	TGTGCCAGCAGCTTAGTCAGGCAGCGTGGCACTGAAGCTTTCTTT
TRBV27	few	TRBJ2-2	-	CASSLNTGELFF	TGTGCCAGCAGTCTAAACACCGGGGAGCTGTTTTTT
TRBV13	-	TRBJ2-7	TRBD2	CASSRQIWRGIYEQYF	TGTGCCAGCAGCCGACAAATATGGCGGGGGATTTACGAGCAGTACTTC
TRBV30	-	TRBJ1-4	-	CAWSAGSDLNEKLFF	TGTGCCTGGAGTGCCGGGTCCGACCTTAATGAAAAACTGTTTTTT
TRBV30	-	TRBJ2-3	-	CAWSLGDTQYF	TGTGCCTGGAGTTTGGGAGATACGCAGTATTTT
TRBV29-1	-	TRBJ2-3	TRBD2	CSVDSGGVDTQYF	TGCAGCGTTGACAGCGGGGGTGTCGATACGCAGTATTTT
TRBV15	-	TRBJ1-1	TRBD1	CATTGTGLTEAFF	TGTGCCACCACCGGGACAGGGCTCACTGAAGCTTTCTTT
TRBV29-1	few	TRBJ2-7	-	CSVAGGSGSYEQYF	TGCAGCGTTGCCGGAGGGTCCGGCTCCTACGAGCAGTACTTC
TRBV7-6	once	TRBJ2-5	-	CASSESGSQQTQYF	TGTGCCAGCAGCGAATCGGGCTCTCAGCAGACCCAGTACTTC
TRBV4-3	-	TRBJ1-1	-	CASSQDRQDYTEAFF	TGCGCCAGCAGCCAAGATCGGCAGGACTACACTGAAGCTTTCTTT
TRBV7-9	-	TRBJ2-1	-	CASSPRTGWGGSPPNEQFF	TGTGCCAGCAGCCCGCGGACAGGGTGGGGGGGTAGTCCTCCCAATGAGCAGTTCTTC
TRBV5-5	-	TRBJ2-1	-	CASSSRRSDRNNEQFF	TGTGCCAGCAGCTCCCGAAGATCAGATAGAAACAATGAGCAGTTCTTC
TRBV30	once	TRBJ1-1	-	CAWSTQGYTEAFF	TGTGCCTGGAGTACCCAGGGTTACACTGAAGCTTTCTTT
TRBV29-1	few	TRBJ2-7	TRBD1	CSVETGTGLNEQYF	TGCAGCGTCGAGACCGGGACAGGCCTGAACGAGCAGTACTTC
TRBV27	few	TRBJ2-3	-	CASSLVSTDTQYF	TGTGCCAGCAGTTTGGTTAGCACAGATACGCAGTATTTT
TRBV4-3	-	TRBJ2-7	TRBD1	CASRQTLSDRGNHEQYF	TGCGCCAGCAGACAAACCTTATCGGACAGGGGGAACCACGAGCAGTACTTC
TRBV7-3	once	TRBJ2-1	TRBD2	CASSLGGSGTYNEQFF	TGTGCCAGCAGCCTAGGAGGTAGCGGGACGTACAATGAGCAGTTCTTC
TRBV28	few	TRBJ1-2	-	CASSFERDGYTF	TGTGCCAGCAGTTTCGAAAGAGATGGCTACACCTTC
TRBV7-9	-	TRBJ2-7	-	CASSLTGLYEQYF	TGTGCCAGCAGCTTAACGGGACTCTACGAGCAGTACTTC
TRBV7-3	-	TRBJ2-1	-	CASMGDGNEQFF	TGTGCCAGCATGGGGGATGGCAATGAGCAGTTCTTC
TRBV27	-	TRBJ1-1	-	CASSLGGGWTEAFF	TGTGCCAGCAGTTTAGGTGGGGGGTGGACTGAAGCTTTCTTT
TRBV7-6	-	TRBJ2-2	TRBD1	CASSFLTGAYTGELFF	TGTGCCAGCAGCTTCCTTACAGGGGCATACACCGGGGAGCTGTTTTTT